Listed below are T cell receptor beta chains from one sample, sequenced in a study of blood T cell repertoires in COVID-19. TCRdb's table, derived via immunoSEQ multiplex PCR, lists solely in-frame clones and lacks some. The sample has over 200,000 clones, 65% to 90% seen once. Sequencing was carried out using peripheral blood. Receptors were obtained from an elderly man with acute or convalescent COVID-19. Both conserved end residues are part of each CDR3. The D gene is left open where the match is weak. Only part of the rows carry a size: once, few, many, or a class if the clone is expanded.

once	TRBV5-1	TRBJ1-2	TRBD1	CASSSIQGNYGYTF	TGCGCCAGCAGCTCAATACAGGGGAACTATGGCTACACCTTC
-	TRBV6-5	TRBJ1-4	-	CASSPYGRTNEKLFF	TGTGCCAGCAGCCCCTATGGGCGAACTAATGAAAAACTGTTTTTT
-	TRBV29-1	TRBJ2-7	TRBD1	CSVVVRTGNYEQYF	TGCAGCGTTGTTGTTCGGACAGGGAACTACGAGCAGTACTTC
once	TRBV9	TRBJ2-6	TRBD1	CASSPRDRGSGANVLTF	TGTGCCAGCAGCCCGCGGGACAGGGGCTCTGGGGCCAACGTCCTGACTTTC
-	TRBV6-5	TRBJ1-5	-	CASSLTGLQPQHF	TGTGCCAGCAGCCTAACAGGGTTGCAGCCCCAGCATTTT
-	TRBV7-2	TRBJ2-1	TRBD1	CASSLGGTGGVEQFF	TGTGCCAGCAGCTTAGGAGGGACAGGGGGCGTTGAGCAGTTCTTC
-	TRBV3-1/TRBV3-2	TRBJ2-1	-	CASSQGSVAYPNEQFF	TGTGCCAGCAGCCAAGGGTCGGTAGCGTATCCCAATGAGCAGTTCTTC
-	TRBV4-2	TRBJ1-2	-	CASSREQTIDYGYTF	TGTGCCAGCAGCCGGGAGCAGACGATTGACTATGGCTACACCTTC
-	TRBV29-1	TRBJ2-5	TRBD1	CSVGGTGGWRETQYF	TGCAGCGTTGGCGGGACAGGGGGCTGGCGAGAGACCCAGTACTTC
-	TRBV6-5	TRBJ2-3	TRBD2	CASSPWTSGTDTQYF	TGTGCCAGCAGTCCATGGACTAGCGGCACAGATACGCAGTATTTT
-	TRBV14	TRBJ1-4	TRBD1	CASRGQGNEKLFF	TGTGCCAGTCGGGGACAGGGTAATGAAAAACTGTTTTTT
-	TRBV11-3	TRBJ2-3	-	CASSLRSTDTQYF	TGTGCCAGCAGCTTGCGATCGACAGATACGCAGTATTTT
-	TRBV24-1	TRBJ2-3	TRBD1	CATSDFGQGASADTQYF	TGTGCCACCAGTGATTTCGGACAGGGGGCTTCGGCAGATACGCAGTATTTT
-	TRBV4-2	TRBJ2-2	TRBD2	CASSQDVGGKGGELFF	TGTGCCAGCAGCCAAGATGTGGGAGGGAAAGGGGGGGAGCTGTTTTTT
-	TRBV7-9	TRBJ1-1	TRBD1	CASSLGQGFWTEAFF	TGTGCCAGCAGCCTGGGACAGGGATTTTGGACTGAAGCTTTCTTT
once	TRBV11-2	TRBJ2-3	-	CASSPQIADTQYF	TGTGCCAGCAGCCCTCAAATAGCAGATACGCAGTATTTT
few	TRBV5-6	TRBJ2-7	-	CASSLVETHEQYF	TGTGCCAGCAGCTTGGTGGAGACTCACGAGCAGTACTTC
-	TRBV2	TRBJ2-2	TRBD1	CASGLGQLTGELFF	TGTGCCAGCGGCTTGGGACAGCTCACCGGGGAGCTGTTTTTT
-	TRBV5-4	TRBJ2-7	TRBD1	CASSWGQGYEQYF	TGTGCCAGCAGCTGGGGACAGGGCTACGAGCAGTACTTC
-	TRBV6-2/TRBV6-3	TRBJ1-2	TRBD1	CASSYQGAGSMGGYTF	TGTGCCAGCAGTTACCAGGGGGCCGGTTCTATGGGTGGCTACACCTTC
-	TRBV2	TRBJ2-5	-	CASRVRGIQETQYF	TGTGCCAGCAGGGTTCGCGGGATCCAAGAGACCCAGTACTTC
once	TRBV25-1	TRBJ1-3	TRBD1	CASSERGTGSSGNTIYF	TGTGCCAGCAGTGAAAGGGGGACAGGGAGCTCTGGAAACACCATATATTTT
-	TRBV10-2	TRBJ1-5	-	CASTEARSNQPQHF	TGCGCCAGCACTGAGGCTAGAAGCAATCAGCCCCAGCATTTT
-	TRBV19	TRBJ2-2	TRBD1	CASSPPGTGFVGELFF	TGTGCCAGTAGTCCGCCCGGGACAGGCTTTGTCGGGGAGCTGTTTTTT
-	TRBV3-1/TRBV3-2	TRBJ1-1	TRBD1	CASSQLRRGQRNTEAFF	TGTGCCAGCAGCCAACTTCGCAGGGGGCAGAGGAACACTGAAGCTTTCTTT
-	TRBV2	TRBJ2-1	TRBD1	CASSRTLGGQFF	TGTGCCAGCAGCCGTACGTTAGGGGGCCAGTTCTTC
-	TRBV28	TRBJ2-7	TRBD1	CASSSDRGNDEQYF	TGTGCCAGCAGTTCCGACAGGGGTAACGACGAGCAGTACTTC
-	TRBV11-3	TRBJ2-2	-	CASSLPGYGELFF	TGTGCCAGCAGCTTGCCGGGGTACGGGGAGCTGTTTTTT
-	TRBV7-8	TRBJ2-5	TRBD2	CASSLGLAGSETQYF	TGTGCCAGCAGCTTAGGACTAGCGGGATCGGAGACCCAGTACTTC